The subject of this entry is one T cell receptor (beta chain). The junction departs from the called germline gene at one end, perhaps through a read error. The CDR3 consists of 14 residues. Per germline, CDR1 MNHEY and CDR2 SVGAGI. The sample is drawn from a study of blood T cell repertoires in COVID-19. Clones were sequenced by immunoSEQ multiplex PCR, and TCRdb holds only the in-frame ones, with some missing. The profile covers about 250,000 clones, with 85% to 90% appearing a single time and about 1.3% taken by the ten largest. This receptor was taken from an elderly man with acute or convalescent COVID-19. Sample: peripheral blood. The gene calls are TRBV6-5 and TRBJ1-1; 9 bases map to TRBD1. CDR3 DNA: TGTGCCGGCAGGATGGACAGGGGACCTTCTGAAGCTTTCTTT. This gives the protein CAGRMDRGPSEAFF.